This record covers a single T cell receptor beta chain. Its matching antigen is unknown. These data originate in a study of beta chain features in type 1 diabetes. As for the study in general: Healthy donors, compared against patients, showed similar age, gender and cell yields.

Sequencing targeted expressed TCRB transcripts, as all isolated RNA had been reverse transcribed. The method was immunoSEQ multiplex PCR; TCRdb's version includes in-frame clones alone and lacks a portion of them. The sample holds about 140,000 clones, approximately 9.8% seen once. CDR1 and CDR2 from the germline V gene are SGHTA and FQGNSA. The CDR3 contains 15 residues. The junction had 6 bases not matched to a gene; V was cut back by 1 base and J by 7 bases. Broader study findings: PCR might pick shorter templates more often, in the same way for patients and controls. Whether HLA type influences TCRB rearrangement remained unresolved here.

This receptor was identified in a woman in her 40s in good health. Sequenced sample: central memory CD4+ T cells from blood. The chain recombines TRBV7-2 with TRBJ1-4, with TRBD1 identical over 7 bases. The CDR3 loop reads CASSLEAGGGEKLFF. CDR3 DNA sequence: TGTGCCAGCAGCTTAGAGGCAGGGGGAGGTGAAAAACTGTTTTTT.